Following are 5 T cell receptor beta chains from one sample sequenced in a study of tumor and adjacent non-tumor tissue in lung cancer. The template was RNA from unsorted bulk tissue. TCRbeta libraries were built with three rounds of nested PCR, modified from ARM-PCR. TCRdb processed the multiplex PCR reads anew with MiXCR; each CDR3 protein has one entry. The table has more than 75,000 distinct CDR3 sequences, around 70% seen once. The sequencing sample was made of lung tumor tissue. The source is a woman aged 70-85 years with non-small cell lung cancer.

For this clonotype: An end of the junction does not agree with germline; a read error may underlie this. This chain uses TRBV29-1 with TRBJ2-2; D gene unclear. Germline V gives CDR1 SQVTM, CDR2 ANQGSEA. This CDR3 spans 13 amino acids. The CDR3 DNA reads TGCAGCTTTGAAGATGAAGGCACCGGGGAGCTGTTTTTT. Protein: CSFEDEGTGELFF.

Turning to this clonotype: A read error may produce the germline difference seen at one junction end. The rearrangement uses TRBV11-3 and TRBJ2-2; D possibly corresponds to TRBD2 (5 bases). Germline V gene data show CDR1 as SGHNT and CDR2 as YENEEA. CDR3 length: 16 amino acids. CDR3 residues: CAISFLVGVGTGELFF. CDR3 DNA: TGTGCCATCAGCTTTCTAGTGGGAGTGGGGACCGGGGAGCTGTTTTTT.

This clonotype showed up just a few times. The genes are TRBV4-2 and TRBJ2-3, with D perhaps TRBD2 (6 bases). The CDR3 has 20 residues. The V end was cut by 2 bases, the J end by 6 bases, with 30 bases between. CDR1 is LGHNA, CDR2 YNFKEQ, per germline. CDR3 DNA: TGTGCCAGCAGCCAAACCCACGGGGGACCAGTGGGACTCGAGCGGGATACGCAGTATTTT. It encodes CASSQTHGGPVGLERDTQYF.

Details on this clonotype: This CDR3 is missing its conserved last phenylalanine or tryptophan, likely due to a read error. The chain is built from TRBV5-6 and TRBJ2-7, with 9 bases lining up with TRBD1. The CDR3 sequence is 14 residues long. V shed 4 bases, J shed 5 bases, and the junction held 7 bases outside the gene matches. CDR1 and CDR2 from the germline V gene are SGHDT and YYEEEE. CDR3 nucleotide sequence: TGTGCCAGCAGCCCGGACAGGGGAGCGAACGAGCAGTACTTA. Translating gives CASSPDRGANEQYL.

Details on this clonotype: A read error is likely, as this CDR3 ends without the conserved phenylalanine or tryptophan. V is TRBV10-1 and J is TRBJ1-1; D is uncertain. Germline V lookup: CDR1 WNHNN, CDR2 SYGVQD (reference sequence). The CDR3 consists of 14 residues. DNA of the CDR3: TGCACCAGCAGTGAGTCTGGTGTTGGCACCGAAGCTTTCCTT. It translates to CTSSESGVGTEAFL.